This T cell receptor beta chain was observed in a study of identical twins. Overall study results and limits: Twin pairs had excess sharing that was weaker in beta out-of-frame sequences.

This clonotype was observed a few times. Its cognate antigen is unknown. A universal primer binding site was introduced by template switching. The final cDNA contained unique molecular identifiers. TCRdb recomputed calls from the 5' RACE reads with MiXCR, one row per CDR3 protein. Among about 530,000 distinct CDR3 sequences listed, 13% to 15% were seen once. Germline-derived CDR1 and CDR2 are SGHRS and YFSETQ. Germline trimming cut 4 bases from V and 2 bases from J; bases unmatched to any gene: 12. The CDR3 sequence is 17 residues long. These records were also assigned to another study, of yellow fever vaccine responses in identical twins.

The sample consisted of CD4+ T cells sorted from blood. The clonotype was recovered from a woman between 18 and 30 years old in good health. This rearrangement joins TRBV5-1 to TRBJ2-3, with 8 bases that match TRBD2. The CDR3 nucleotides read TGCGCCAGCAGCCGGGACGGAAATAGCGGGAACACAGATACGCAGTATTTT. This encodes CASSRDGNSGNTDTQYF.